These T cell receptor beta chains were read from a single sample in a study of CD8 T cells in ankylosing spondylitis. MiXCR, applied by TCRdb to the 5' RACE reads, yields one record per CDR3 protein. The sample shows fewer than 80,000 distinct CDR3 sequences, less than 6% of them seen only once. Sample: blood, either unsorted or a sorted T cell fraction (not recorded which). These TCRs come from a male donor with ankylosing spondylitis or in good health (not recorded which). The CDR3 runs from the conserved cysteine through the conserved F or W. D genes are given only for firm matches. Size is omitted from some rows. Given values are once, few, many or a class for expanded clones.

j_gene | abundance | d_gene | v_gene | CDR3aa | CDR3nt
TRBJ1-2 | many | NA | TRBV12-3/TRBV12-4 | CASSSQGYYGYTF | TGTGCCAGCAGTTCGCAGGGATACTATGGCTACACCTTC
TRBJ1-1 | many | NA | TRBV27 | CASTRTAGTEAFF | TGTGCCAGCACCCGGACAGCTGGCACTGAAGCTTTCTTT
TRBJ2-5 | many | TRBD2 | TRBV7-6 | CASSLARRGGQETQYF | TGTGCCAGCAGCTTAGCGCGGCGGGGGGGACAAGAGACCCAGTACTTC
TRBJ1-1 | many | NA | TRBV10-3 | CAIGEVHNTEAFF | TGTGCCATCGGGGAGGTTCACAACACTGAAGCTTTCTTT
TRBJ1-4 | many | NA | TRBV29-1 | CSVEDRAGGEKLFF | TGCAGCGTTGAAGATCGTGCTGGAGGTGAAAAACTGTTTTTT
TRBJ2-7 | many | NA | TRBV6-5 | CASSYGVSYEQYF | TGTGCCAGCAGTTACGGGGTCTCCTACGAGCAGTACTTC
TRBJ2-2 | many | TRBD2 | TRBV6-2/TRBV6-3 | CASTTGLAANTGELFF | TGTGCCAGCACCACGGGGCTAGCGGCGAACACCGGGGAGCTGTTTTTT
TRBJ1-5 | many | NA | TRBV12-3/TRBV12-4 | CASSPDSTLRQPQHF | TGTGCCAGCAGTCCGGACTCGACTTTAAGACAGCCCCAGCATTTT
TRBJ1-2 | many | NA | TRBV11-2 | CASTRGRLTQGEGDYGYTF | TGTGCCAGCACCCGAGGACGCCTAACACAGGGTGAGGGAGACTATGGCTACACCTTC
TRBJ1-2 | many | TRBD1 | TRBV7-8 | CASSPDRGYGYTF | TGTGCCAGCAGCCCCGACAGGGGATATGGCTACACCTTC
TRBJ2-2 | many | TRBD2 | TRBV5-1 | CASSWGLAYTGELFF | TGCGCCAGCAGCTGGGGACTAGCCTACACCGGGGAGCTGTTTTTT
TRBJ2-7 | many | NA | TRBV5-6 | CASSLDIDEQYF | TGTGCCAGCAGTTTGGACATCGACGAGCAGTACTTC
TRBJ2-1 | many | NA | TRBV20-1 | CSARGPTVKSYNEQFF | TGCAGTGCTAGAGGGCCGACGGTCAAATCCTACAATGAGCAGTTCTTC
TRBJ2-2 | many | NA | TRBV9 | CASSVLESTGELFF | TGTGCCAGCAGCGTACTAGAGAGCACCGGGGAGCTGTTTTTT
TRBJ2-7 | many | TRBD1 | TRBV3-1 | CASSQEGQGTYEQYF | TGTGCCAGCAGCCAAGAGGGACAGGGAACCTACGAGCAGTACTTC
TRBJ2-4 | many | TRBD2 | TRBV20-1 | CSARAPSGGKNIQYF | TGCAGTGCTAGAGCCCCTAGCGGGGGGAAAAACATTCAGTACTTC
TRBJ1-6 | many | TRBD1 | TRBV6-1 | CASRDRGNSPLHF | TGTGCCAGCAGGGACAGGGGCAATTCACCCCTCCACTTT
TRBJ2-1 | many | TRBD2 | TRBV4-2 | CASSQEGSGGSYNEQFF | TGTGCCAGCAGCCAAGAAGGTAGCGGGGGCTCCTACAATGAGCAGTTCTTC
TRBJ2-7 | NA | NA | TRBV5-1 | CASSPAGGNDEQYF | TGCGCCAGCAGCCCCGCCGGGGGTAACGACGAGCAGTACTTC
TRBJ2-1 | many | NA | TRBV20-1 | CSASPVRSSYNEQFF | TGCAGTGCCAGTCCTGTGCGGAGCTCCTACAATGAGCAGTTCTTC
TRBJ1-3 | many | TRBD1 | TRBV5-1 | CASSLVPQGVPGNTIYF | TGCGCCAGCAGCTTGGTCCCCCAGGGGGTTCCTGGAAACACCATATATTTT
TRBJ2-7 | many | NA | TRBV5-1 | CASKEGGGTYEQYF | TGCGCCAGCAAAGAAGGAGGGGGAACGTACGAGCAGTACTTC
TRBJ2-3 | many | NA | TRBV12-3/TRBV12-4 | CASSLEWADTQYF | TGTGCCAGCAGTTTAGAGTGGGCAGATACGCAGTATTTT
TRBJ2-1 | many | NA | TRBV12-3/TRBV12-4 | CASSLLDEQFF | TGTGCCAGCAGTTTACTGGATGAGCAGTTCTTC
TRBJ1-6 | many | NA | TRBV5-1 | CASSLGGIYSPLHF | TGCGCCAGCAGCTTGGGGGGGATATATTCACCCCTCCACTTT
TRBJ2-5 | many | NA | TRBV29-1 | CSVIGRGGGETQYF | TGCAGCGTTATCGGTAGAGGTGGGGGTGAGACCCAGTACTTC
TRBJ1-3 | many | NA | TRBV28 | CASSSDGSGNTIYF | TGTGCCAGCAGTTCCGACGGCTCTGGAAACACCATATATTTT
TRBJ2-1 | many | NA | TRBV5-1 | CASSGEASRNEQFF | TGCGCCAGCAGCGGGGAGGCTTCCCGCAATGAGCAGTTCTTC
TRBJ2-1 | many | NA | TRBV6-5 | CASSYPGREQFF | TGTGCCAGCAGTTACCCCGGCCGGGAGCAGTTCTTC
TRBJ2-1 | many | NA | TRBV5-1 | CASSLYGDNEQFF | TGCGCCAGCAGCTTGTATGGGGATAATGAGCAGTTCTTC
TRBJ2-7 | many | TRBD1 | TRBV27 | CASSRQGVSYEQYF | TGTGCCAGCAGCAGACAGGGGGTGTCCTACGAGCAGTACTTC
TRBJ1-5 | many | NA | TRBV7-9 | CASSSATALGPQHF | TGTGCCAGCAGCTCCGCGACAGCGCTGGGACCCCAGCATTTT
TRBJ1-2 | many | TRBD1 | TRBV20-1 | CSARGTGGFYGYTF | TGCAGTGCTAGAGGGACAGGGGGCTTCTATGGCTACACCTTC
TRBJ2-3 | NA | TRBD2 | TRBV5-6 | CASSLTSGADTQYF | TGTGCCAGCAGCTTGACCAGCGGGGCAGATACGCAGTATTTT
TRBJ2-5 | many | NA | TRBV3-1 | CASSQGVQQTQYF | TGTGCCAGCAGCCAAGGAGTGCAGCAGACCCAGTACTTC
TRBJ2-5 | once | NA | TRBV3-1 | CATSKRGGTQETQYF | TGTGCCACCTCCAAACGTGGTGGGACCCAAGAGACCCAGTACTTC
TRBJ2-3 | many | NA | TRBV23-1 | CASSDGLGSDTQYF | TGCGCCAGCAGTGACGGCCTGGGATCAGATACGCAGTATTTT
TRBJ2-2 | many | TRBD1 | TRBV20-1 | CSAPSSGTGNTGELFF | TGCAGTGCCCCCTCTTCCGGGACAGGGAACACCGGGGAGCTGTTTTTT
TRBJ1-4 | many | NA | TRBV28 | CASSFPMKEGEEKLFF | TGTGCCAGCAGTTTCCCGATGAAGGAGGGGGAAGAAAAACTGTTTTTT
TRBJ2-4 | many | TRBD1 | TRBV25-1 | CASNTGGNIQYF | TGTGCCAGCAATACAGGGGGGAACATTCAGTACTTC
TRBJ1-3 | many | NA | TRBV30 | CAWSVEFTTGNTIYF | TGTGCCTGGAGTGTAGAGTTTACAACGGGAAACACCATATATTTT
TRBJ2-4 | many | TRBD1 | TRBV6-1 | CASSRDRSKNIQYF | TGTGCCAGCAGTCGGGACAGATCCAAAAACATTCAGTACTTC
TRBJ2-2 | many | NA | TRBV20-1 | CSARARETGIANTGELFF | TGCAGTGCTAGAGCCCGGGAGACAGGGATCGCGAACACCGGGGAGCTGTTTTTT